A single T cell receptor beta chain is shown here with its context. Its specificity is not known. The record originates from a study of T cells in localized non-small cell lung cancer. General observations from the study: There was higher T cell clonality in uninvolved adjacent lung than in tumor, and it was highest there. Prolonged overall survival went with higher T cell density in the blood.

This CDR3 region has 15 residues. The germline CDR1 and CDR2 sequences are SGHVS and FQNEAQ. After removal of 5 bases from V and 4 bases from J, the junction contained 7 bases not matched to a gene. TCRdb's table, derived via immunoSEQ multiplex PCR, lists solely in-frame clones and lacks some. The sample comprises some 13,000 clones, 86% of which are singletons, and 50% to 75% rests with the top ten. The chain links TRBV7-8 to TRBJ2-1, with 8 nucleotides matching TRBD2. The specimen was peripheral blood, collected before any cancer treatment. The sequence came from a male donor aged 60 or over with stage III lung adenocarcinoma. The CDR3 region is CASSHAGGLYNEQFF. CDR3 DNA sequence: TGTGCCAGCAGCCACGCGGGGGGCCTTTACAATGAGCAGTTCTTC.